Listed below are T cell receptor beta chains from one sample, sequenced in a study of regulatory and conventional T cells in RAG deficiency. Assay used: immunoSEQ multiplex PCR; TCRdb lists only in-frame clones, some missing. The repertoire consists of 6,000 or so clones, with around 92% occurring once and the leading ten covering 49%. The specimen sequenced was CD8+ T cells sorted from blood. The receptors shown here come from a human donor with RAG deficiency presenting as severe combined immunodeficiency. Both conserved end residues are part of each CDR3. D genes are given only for firm matches. Not all rows give a size; the values are once, few, many and, for expanded clones, a class.

j_gene,abundance,d_gene,v_gene,CDR3nt,CDR3aa
TRBJ2-3,NA,NA,TRBV15,TGTGCCACCAGCAGAGATCGCGGCGAATGGAGCACAGATACGCAGTATTTT,CATSRDRGEWSTDTQYF
TRBJ2-5,NA,NA,TRBV30,TGTGCCTGGAGTGTCGGGGGAGGGACCCAGTACTTC,CAWSVGGGTQYF
TRBJ1-5,once,TRBD1,TRBV19,TGTGCCAGTAGCCGGACAGGGGGCTTTAGCAATCAGCCCCAGCATTTT,CASSRTGGFSNQPQHF
TRBJ2-7,once,TRBD1,TRBV27,TGTGCCAGCAGTTTACAAACAGGGGGCAGGTACGAGCAGTACTTC,CASSLQTGGRYEQYF
TRBJ2-1,NA,TRBD1,TRBV9,TGTGCCAGCAGCGGGGGACAGCTGAATCACAATGAGCAGTTCTTC,CASSGGQLNHNEQFF
TRBJ2-4,NA,NA,TRBV30,TGTGCCTGGAGGACAGCTCTAGCCAAAAACATTCAGTACTTC,CAWRTALAKNIQYF
TRBJ2-2,once,TRBD1,TRBV4-1,TGCGCCAGCAGCCAAGATCAGGGACAGGGAGGCACCGGGGAGCTGTTTTTT,CASSQDQGQGGTGELFF
TRBJ2-7,once,NA,TRBV27,TGTGCCAGCAGTTTAGCGGGCTCCTACGAGCAGTACTTC,CASSLAGSYEQYF
TRBJ2-2,NA,NA,TRBV13,TGTGCCAGCAGCTTACCAGGGGGGTACACCGGGGAGCTGTTTTTT,CASSLPGGYTGELFF
TRBJ2-2,NA,TRBD2,TRBV5-6,TGTGCCAGCAGCTCGGGACTAGCGGAATCCGGGGAGCTGTTTTTT,CASSSGLAESGELFF
TRBJ2-7,NA,NA,TRBV19,TGTGCCAGTAGTATCACAGAGGGGCATGAGCAGTACTTC,CASSITEGHEQYF
TRBJ2-6,NA,NA,TRBV7-9,TGTGCCAGCAGCTTAGCCCAGGGCTCCAGGGCCAACGTCCTGACTTTC,CASSLAQGSRANVLTF
TRBJ2-1,NA,NA,TRBV6-5,TGTGCCAGCAGTTACTCGATTACAGCGTCTCTCAATGAGCAGTTCTTC,CASSYSITASLNEQFF
TRBJ2-4,NA,NA,TRBV6-5,TGTGCCACCTCAAACATTCAGTACTTC,CATSNIQYF
TRBJ2-7,NA,NA,TRBV7-9,TGTGCCAGCAGCTGGACTAACTCCTACGAGCAGTACTTC,CASSWTNSYEQYF
TRBJ2-7,NA,NA,TRBV9,TGTGCCAGCAGCGCCTATCCTTTGGACAGTACCTACGAGCAGTACTTC,CASSAYPLDSTYEQYF
TRBJ2-5,NA,NA,TRBV4-1,TGCGCCAGCAGCCATAGTGGGGGAGAGACCCAGTACTTC,CASSHSGGETQYF
TRBJ2-6,NA,NA,TRBV9,TGTGCCAGCGGTAACTCTGGGGCCAACGTCCTGACTTTC,CASGNSGANVLTF
TRBJ1-2,NA,NA,TRBV20-1,TGCAGTGCTAGAGAAGGGCGTGGCTACACCTTC,CSAREGRGYTF
TRBJ2-2,NA,TRBD2,TRBV7-9,TGTGCCAGCAGCCAGACTAGCGGGTTTAACACCGGGGAGCTGTTTTTT,CASSQTSGFNTGELFF
TRBJ2-2,NA,NA,TRBV7-3,TGTGCCAGCAGTCGGGCGGGCGGGGAGCTGTTTTTT,CASSRAGGELFF
TRBJ2-4,NA,TRBD1,TRBV19,TGTGCCAGTAGACGACAGGGGGTAGCCAAAAACATTCAGTACTTC,CASRRQGVAKNIQYF
TRBJ2-1,NA,NA,TRBV11-2,TGTGCCAGCAACTCCTGGCGGGGGCAGTCCTACAATGAGCAGTTCTTC,CASNSWRGQSYNEQFF
TRBJ2-7,NA,TRBD1,TRBV9,TGTGCCAGCAGCGTAGGGGACAGGGCCTACGAGCAGTACTTC,CASSVGDRAYEQYF
TRBJ2-5,NA,TRBD2,TRBV6-1,TGTGCCAGCAGTGACCAAGCGGGAGGTAGTGGAGAGACCCAGTACTTC,CASSDQAGGSGETQYF
TRBJ2-5,NA,NA,TRBV19,TGTGCCAGTAGTGCGTTCCCCCGCGAAGAGACCCAGTACTTC,CASSAFPREETQYF
TRBJ2-2,few,NA,TRBV6-5,TGTGCCAGCAGTTACAGGGACACCGGGGAGCTGTTTTTT,CASSYRDTGELFF
TRBJ2-3,NA,TRBD1,TRBV19,TGTGCCAGTAGTCAGGGGGCAGATACGCAGTATTTT,CASSQGADTQYF
TRBJ2-7,NA,NA,TRBV9,TGTGCCAGCAGCCCCCGACGGGTTCCCTACGAGCAGTACTTC,CASSPRRVPYEQYF
TRBJ1-1,NA,TRBD1,TRBV4-1,TGCGCCAGCAGCCTCGACAGGGGGGCGACTGAAGCTTTCTTT,CASSLDRGATEAFF
TRBJ2-2,NA,NA,TRBV6-6,TGTGCCAGTGGCCCGGGACCTGGGTCGGGGGAGCTGTTTTTT,CASGPGPGSGELFF
TRBJ2-7,NA,TRBD2,TRBV5-6,TGTGCCAGCAGCGCAGCCGGGGGGGGCGAGCAGTACTTC,CASSAAGGGEQYF
TRBJ2-7,NA,NA,TRBV27,TGTGCCAGCAGCAGGGGAGGCTACGAGCAGTACTTC,CASSRGGYEQYF
TRBJ2-5,NA,NA,TRBV5-4,TGTGCCAGCAGCTCGCCACAGGGGAGGGAGACCCAGTACTTC,CASSSPQGRETQYF
TRBJ1-1,NA,NA,TRBV6-4,TGTGCCAGCAGTGACTCTCTCGGTCGGGCTTTCTTT,CASSDSLGRAFF
TRBJ2-5,NA,TRBD1,TRBV4-3,TGCGCCAGCAGCCAAGATCGTTGGACAGGGTCTCAGACCCAGTACTTC,CASSQDRWTGSQTQYF
TRBJ1-2,NA,NA,TRBV5-4,TGTGCCAGCAGCTTCTGGGAGCTCTATGGCTACACCTTC,CASSFWELYGYTF
TRBJ2-2,NA,NA,TRBV4-3,TGCGCCAGCAGCCAAGATTGGCAACTCCCCGGGGAGCTGTTTTTT,CASSQDWQLPGELFF
TRBJ2-5,NA,NA,TRBV21-1,TGTGCCAGCAGCACAGGGGAGGAGACCCAGTACTTC,CASSTGEETQYF
TRBJ2-7,NA,TRBD1,TRBV5-1,TGCGCCAGCAGCTTGGAAGGACAGGGAAAGGAGCAGTACTTC,CASSLEGQGKEQYF
TRBJ2-7,NA,NA,TRBV9,TGTGCCAGCAGCGTAGCAGGGGTGGACTACGAGCAGTACTTC,CASSVAGVDYEQYF
TRBJ1-5,once,NA,TRBV4-1,TGCGCCAGCAGCCAAGATCGGGGGTATAGCAATCAGCCCCAGCATTTT,CASSQDRGYSNQPQHF
TRBJ2-6,NA,TRBD1,TRBV28,TGTGCCAGCAGTTTAGGACAGGGGGCTGGGGCCAACGTCCTGACTTTC,CASSLGQGAGANVLTF
TRBJ2-7,NA,TRBD1,TRBV27,TGTGCCAGCAGTTTCTACCCTCCGGACAGGGTCTCCTACGAGCAGTACTTC,CASSFYPPDRVSYEQYF
TRBJ1-3,NA,NA,TRBV7-6,TGTGCCAGCAGCTTAGGGGGCTCTGGAAACACCATATATTTT,CASSLGGSGNTIYF
TRBJ2-5,NA,NA,TRBV7-2,TGTGCCAGCACCCTAAGGGGAGAGACCCAGTACTTC,CASTLRGETQYF
TRBJ2-5,NA,NA,TRBV7-9,TGTGCCAGCAGCCGAGCCGGCCTGGAGACCCAGTACTTC,CASSRAGLETQYF
TRBJ1-1,NA,NA,TRBV27,TGTGCCAGCAGTTTATCTAGGGGTCGGAAAGCTTTCTTT,CASSLSRGRKAFF
TRBJ2-1,NA,NA,TRBV2,TGTGCCAGCACCACGACGGCGCAGTACTACAATGAGCAGTTCTTC,CASTTTAQYYNEQFF
TRBJ1-1,NA,NA,TRBV19,TGTGCCAGTAGTAAGCGTGGGGCGTGGGACACTGAAGCTTTCTTT,CASSKRGAWDTEAFF
TRBJ2-3,once,TRBD2,TRBV6-6,TGTGCCAGCAGACGTCTTGGGGGAGGGACAGATACGCAGTATTTT,CASRRLGGGTDTQYF
TRBJ2-3,NA,TRBD1,TRBV6-1,TGTGCCAGCAGTGCCTGGACAGGGGGCACAGATACGCAGTATTTT,CASSAWTGGTDTQYF
TRBJ1-5,NA,NA,TRBV19,TGTGCCAGTAGTATTAGTTGGCTGGGATCATATAGCAATCAGCCCCAGCATTTT,CASSISWLGSYSNQPQHF
TRBJ2-1,NA,TRBD1,TRBV9,TGTGCCAGCAGCGGGACAGGGGGCTACAATGAGCAGTTCTTC,CASSGTGGYNEQFF
TRBJ1-1,NA,TRBD1,TRBV27,TGTGCCAGCAGTTTTACAGGGGACACTGAAGCTTTCTTT,CASSFTGDTEAFF
TRBJ2-3,NA,NA,TRBV7-3,TGTGCCAGCAGCTCCTACAGGGTAGAGGGCACAGATACGCAGTATTTT,CASSSYRVEGTDTQYF
TRBJ2-7,once,TRBD1,TRBV27,TGTGCCAGCAGCTGGACAGGGGTAGTAAACGAGCAGTACTTC,CASSWTGVVNEQYF
TRBJ1-1,NA,NA,TRBV20-1,TGCAGTGCCAGGGCCTACACTGAAGCTTTCTTT,CSARAYTEAFF
TRBJ2-7,NA,TRBD1,TRBV7-2,TGTGCCAGCAGCTTAGCGGGACAGGGGGCCTCCTACGAGCAGTACTTC,CASSLAGQGASYEQYF